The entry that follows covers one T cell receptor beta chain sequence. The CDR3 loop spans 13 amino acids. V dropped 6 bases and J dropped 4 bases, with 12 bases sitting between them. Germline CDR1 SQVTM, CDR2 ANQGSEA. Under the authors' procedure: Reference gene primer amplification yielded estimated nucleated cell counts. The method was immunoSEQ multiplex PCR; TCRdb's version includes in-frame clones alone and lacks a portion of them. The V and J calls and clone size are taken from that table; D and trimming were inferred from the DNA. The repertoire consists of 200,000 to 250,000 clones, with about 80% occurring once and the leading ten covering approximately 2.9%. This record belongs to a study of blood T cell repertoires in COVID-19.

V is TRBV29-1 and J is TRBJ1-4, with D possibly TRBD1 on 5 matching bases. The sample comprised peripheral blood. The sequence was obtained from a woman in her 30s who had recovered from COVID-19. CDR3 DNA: TGCAGCGTCTACGGGGGGGATAATGAAAAACTGTTTTTT. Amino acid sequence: CSVYGGDNEKLFF. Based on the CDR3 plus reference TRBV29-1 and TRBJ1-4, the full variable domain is SAVISQKPSRDICQRGTSLTIQCQVDSQVTMMFWYRQQPGQSLTLIATANQGSEATYESGFVIDKFPISRPNLTFSTLTVSNMSPEDSSIYLCSVYGGDNEKLFFGSGTQLSVL.